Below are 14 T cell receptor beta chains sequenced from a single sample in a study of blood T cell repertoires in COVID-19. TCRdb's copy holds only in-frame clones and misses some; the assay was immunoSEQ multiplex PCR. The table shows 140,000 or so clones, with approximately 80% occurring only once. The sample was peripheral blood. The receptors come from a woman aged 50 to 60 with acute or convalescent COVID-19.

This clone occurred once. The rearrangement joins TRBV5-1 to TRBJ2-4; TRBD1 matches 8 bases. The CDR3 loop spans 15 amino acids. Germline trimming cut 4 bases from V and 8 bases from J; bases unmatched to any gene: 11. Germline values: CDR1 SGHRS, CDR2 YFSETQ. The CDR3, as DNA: TGCGCCAGCAGCACCGGGACAGGCTTAGGGGACATTCAGTACTTC. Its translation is CASSTGTGLGDIQYF.

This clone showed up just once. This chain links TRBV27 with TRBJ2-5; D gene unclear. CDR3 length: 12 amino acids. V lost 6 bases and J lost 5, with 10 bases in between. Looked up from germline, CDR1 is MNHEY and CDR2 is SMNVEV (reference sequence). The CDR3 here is CASSQTGETQYF. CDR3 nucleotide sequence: TGTGCCAGCAGCCAAACCGGGGAGACCCAGTACTTC.

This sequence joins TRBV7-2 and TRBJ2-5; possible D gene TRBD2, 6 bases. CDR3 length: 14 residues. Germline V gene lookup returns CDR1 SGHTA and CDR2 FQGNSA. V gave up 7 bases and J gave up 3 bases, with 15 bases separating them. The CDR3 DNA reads TGTGCCAGCACCCCTCCGGGGGTTGAAGAGACCCAGTACTTC. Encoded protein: CASTPPGVEETQYF.

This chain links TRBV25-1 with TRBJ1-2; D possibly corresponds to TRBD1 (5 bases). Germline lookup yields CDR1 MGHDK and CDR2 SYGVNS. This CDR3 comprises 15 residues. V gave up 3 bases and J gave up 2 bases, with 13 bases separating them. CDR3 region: CASSDPGGLNYGYTF. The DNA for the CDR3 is TGTGCCAGCAGTGACCCCGGGGGATTGAACTATGGCTACACCTTC.

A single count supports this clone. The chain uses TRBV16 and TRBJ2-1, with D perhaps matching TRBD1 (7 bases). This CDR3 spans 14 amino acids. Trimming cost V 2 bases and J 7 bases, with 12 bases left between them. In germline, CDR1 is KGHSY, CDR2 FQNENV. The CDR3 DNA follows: TGTGCCAGCAGCCAAGGTCCAGGGGGGAATGAGCAGTTCTTC. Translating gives CASSQGPGGNEQFF.

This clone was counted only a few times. In DNA form, the CDR3 reads TGTGCCACTTCCGGGACAAACACAGATACGCAGTATTTT. It is translated as CATSGTNTDTQYF. This chain connects TRBV19 to TRBJ2-3, with D tentatively TRBD1 (6 bases). Germline V gene data show CDR1 as LNHDA and CDR2 as SQIVND (reference sequence). V shed 10 bases and J shed 2 bases, with 13 bases lying between them. CDR3 length: 13 residues.

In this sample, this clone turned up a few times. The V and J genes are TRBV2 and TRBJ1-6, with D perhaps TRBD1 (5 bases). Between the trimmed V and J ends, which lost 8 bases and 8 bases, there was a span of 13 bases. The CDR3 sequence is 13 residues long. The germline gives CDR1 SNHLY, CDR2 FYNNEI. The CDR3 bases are TGTGCCAGCGGGGTTCGGGGGGATTCACCCCTCCACTTT. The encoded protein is CASGVRGDSPLHF.

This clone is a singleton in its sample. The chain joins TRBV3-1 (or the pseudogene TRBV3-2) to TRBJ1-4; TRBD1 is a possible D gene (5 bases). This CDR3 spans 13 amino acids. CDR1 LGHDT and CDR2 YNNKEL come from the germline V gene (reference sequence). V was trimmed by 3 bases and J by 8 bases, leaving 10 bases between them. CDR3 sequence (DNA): TGTGCCAGCAGCCAGCAGGGCTCCGAAAAACTGTTTTTT. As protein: CASSQQGSEKLFF.

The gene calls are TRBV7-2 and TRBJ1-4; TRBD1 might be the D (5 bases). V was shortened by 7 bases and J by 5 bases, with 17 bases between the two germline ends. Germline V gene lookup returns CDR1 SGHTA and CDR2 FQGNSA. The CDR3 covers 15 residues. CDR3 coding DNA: TGTGCCAGCACCCCAATCCAGGGAGGAAATGAAAAACTGTTTTTT. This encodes CASTPIQGGNEKLFF.

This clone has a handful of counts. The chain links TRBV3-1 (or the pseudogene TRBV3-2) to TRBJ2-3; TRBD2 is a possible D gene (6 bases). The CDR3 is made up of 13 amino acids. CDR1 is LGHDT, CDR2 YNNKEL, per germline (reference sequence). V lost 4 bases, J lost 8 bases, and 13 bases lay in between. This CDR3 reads CASSLGTSGTQYF. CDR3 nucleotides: TGTGCCAGCAGCCTCGGGACTTCGGGTACGCAGTATTTT.

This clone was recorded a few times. The CDR3: CASSPTGTGYEQYF. In DNA, the CDR3 is TGTGCCAGCAGCCCAACCGGGACAGGCTACGAGCAGTACTTC. J is TRBJ2-7 and V is TRBV4-2; 8 bases are a match to TRBD1. The CDR3 spans 14 residues. Germline CDR1 reads LGHNA; CDR2 reads YNFKEQ. V shed 4 bases and J 3 bases; nucleotides not matched to a gene: 5.

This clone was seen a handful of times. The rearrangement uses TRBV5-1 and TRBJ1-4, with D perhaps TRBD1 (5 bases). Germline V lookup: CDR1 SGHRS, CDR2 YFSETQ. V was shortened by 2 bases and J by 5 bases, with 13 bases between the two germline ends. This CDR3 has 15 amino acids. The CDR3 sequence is CASSFQGFGNEKLFF. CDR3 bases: TGCGCCAGCAGCTTCCAGGGTTTTGGAAATGAAAAACTGTTTTTT.

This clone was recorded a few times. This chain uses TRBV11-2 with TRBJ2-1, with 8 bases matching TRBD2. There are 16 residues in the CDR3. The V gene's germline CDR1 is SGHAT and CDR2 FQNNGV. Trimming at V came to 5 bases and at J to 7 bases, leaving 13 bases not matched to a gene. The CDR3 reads CASSEVFSGGPNEQFF. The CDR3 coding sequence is TGTGCCAGCAGCGAGGTCTTTTCGGGGGGGCCGAATGAGCAGTTCTTC.

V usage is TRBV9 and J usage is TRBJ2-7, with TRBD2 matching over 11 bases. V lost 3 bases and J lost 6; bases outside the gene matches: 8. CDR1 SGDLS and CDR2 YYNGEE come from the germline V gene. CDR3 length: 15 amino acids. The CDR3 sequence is CASSATLAGGSEQYF. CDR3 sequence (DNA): TGTGCCAGCAGCGCGACTCTAGCGGGGGGTTCCGAGCAGTACTTC. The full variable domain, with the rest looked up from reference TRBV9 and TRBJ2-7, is DSGVTQTPKHLITATGQRVTLRCSPRSGDLSVYWYQQSLDQGLQFLIQYYNGEERAKGNILERFSAQQFPDLHSELNLSSLELGDSALYFCASSATLAGGSEQYFGPGTRLTVT.